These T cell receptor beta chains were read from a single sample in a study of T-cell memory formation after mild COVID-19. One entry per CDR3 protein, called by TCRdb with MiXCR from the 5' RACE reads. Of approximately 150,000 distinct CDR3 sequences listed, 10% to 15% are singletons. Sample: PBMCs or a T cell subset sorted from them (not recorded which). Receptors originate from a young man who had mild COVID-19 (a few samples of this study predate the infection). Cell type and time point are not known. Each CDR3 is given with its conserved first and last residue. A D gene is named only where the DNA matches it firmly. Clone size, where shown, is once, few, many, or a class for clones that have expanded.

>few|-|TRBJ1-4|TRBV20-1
CSARVRDATNEKLFF
TGCAGTGCTAGAGTCCGGGACGCAACTAATGAAAAACTGTTTTTT
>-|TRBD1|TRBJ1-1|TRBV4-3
CASSPTGGAWDTEAFF
TGCGCCAGCAGCCCCACAGGGGGCGCTTGGGACACTGAAGCTTTCTTT
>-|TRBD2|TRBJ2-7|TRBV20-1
CSATLAGGFSEQYF
TGCAGTGCGACCCTAGCGGGGGGGTTCTCCGAGCAGTACTTC
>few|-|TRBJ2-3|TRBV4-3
CASSQDIHTSTDTQYF
TGCGCCAGCAGCCAAGATATTCATACTAGCACAGATACGCAGTATTTT
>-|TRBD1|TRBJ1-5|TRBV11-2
CASSRRTGVSNQPQHF
TGTGCCAGCAGCCGTCGGACAGGGGTCAGCAATCAGCCCCAGCATTTT
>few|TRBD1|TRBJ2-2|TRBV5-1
CASSFWNRGAPGELFF
TGCGCCAGCAGCTTTTGGAACAGGGGTGCCCCCGGGGAGCTGTTTTTT
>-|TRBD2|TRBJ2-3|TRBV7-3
CASSLAPLAGTDTQYF
TGTGCCAGCAGCTTAGCTCCCCTAGCGGGCACAGATACGCAGTATTTT
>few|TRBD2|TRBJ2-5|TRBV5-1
CASSVTSRETQYF
TGCGCCAGCAGCGTGACTAGCAGGGAGACCCAGTACTTC
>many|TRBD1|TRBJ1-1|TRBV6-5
CASSYRDRGRTEAFF
TGTGCCAGCAGTTACAGGGACAGGGGTCGCACTGAAGCTTTCTTT
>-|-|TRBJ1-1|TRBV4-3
CASSQFPQVMNTEAFF
TGCGCCAGCAGCCAATTCCCTCAGGTAATGAACACTGAAGCTTTCTTT
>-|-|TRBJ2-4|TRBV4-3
CASSQEGAGNIQYF
TGCGCCAGCAGCCAAGAAGGGGCGGGAAACATTCAGTACTTC
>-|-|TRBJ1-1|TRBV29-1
CSVELGRGTEAFF
TGCAGCGTTGAACTAGGGCGCGGAACTGAAGCTTTCTTT
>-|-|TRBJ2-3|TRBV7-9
CASSPSGITTDTQYF
TGTGCCAGCAGCCCCTCGGGGATCACCACAGATACGCAGTATTTT
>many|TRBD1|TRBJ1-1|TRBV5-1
CASSPQGGSTEAFF
TGCGCCAGCAGCCCCCAGGGGGGGTCCACTGAAGCTTTCTTT
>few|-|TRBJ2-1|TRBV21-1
CASSITGTGVNEQFF
TGTGCCAGCAGCATCACCGGGACAGGTGTCAATGAGCAGTTCTTC
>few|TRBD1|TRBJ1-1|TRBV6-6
CATGQGAGGNTEAFF
TGTGCCACCGGACAGGGGGCAGGCGGGAACACTGAAGCTTTCTTT
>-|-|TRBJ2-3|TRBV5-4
CASSLASNTDTQYF
TGTGCCAGCAGCTTGGCCAGCAACACAGATACGCAGTATTTT
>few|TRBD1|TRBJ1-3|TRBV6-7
CASTPGQGRTTGNTIYF
TGTGCCAGCACTCCGGGACAGGGGCGGACTACTGGAAACACCATATATTTT
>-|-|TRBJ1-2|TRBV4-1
CASSQPRGLSRGYTF
TGCGCCAGCAGCCAACCCAGAGGCCTGTCACGGGGCTACACCTTC
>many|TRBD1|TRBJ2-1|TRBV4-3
CASSQDPTGGLTYNEQFF
TGCGCCAGCAGCCAAGACCCCACAGGGGGATTGACCTACAATGAGCAGTTCTTC
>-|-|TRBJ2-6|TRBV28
CASSLRGVRSGANVLTF
TGTGCCAGCAGTTTACGGGGTGTACGCTCTGGGGCCAACGTCCTGACTTTC
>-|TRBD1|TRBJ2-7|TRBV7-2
CASSRDRAGTYEQYF
TGTGCCAGCAGTCGTGACAGGGCGGGCACCTACGAGCAGTACTTC
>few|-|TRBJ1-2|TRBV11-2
CASSLRRPYGYTF
TGTGCCAGCAGCTTACGCCGGCCTTATGGCTACACCTTC
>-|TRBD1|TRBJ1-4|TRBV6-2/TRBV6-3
CASSSGTGGRHEKLFF
TGTGCCAGCAGCTCCGGGACAGGAGGCAGGCATGAAAAACTGTTTTTT
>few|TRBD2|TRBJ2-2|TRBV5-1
CASRGTSGDRTGELFF
TGCGCCAGCAGGGGGACTAGCGGGGACCGCACCGGGGAGCTGTTTTTT
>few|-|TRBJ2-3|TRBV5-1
CASRPGRGPDTQYF
TGCGCCAGCAGACCGGGACGGGGCCCCGATACGCAGTATTTT
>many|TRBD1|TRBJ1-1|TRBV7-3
CASSPTGGNTEAFF
TGTGCCAGCAGCCCGACAGGGGGGAACACTGAAGCTTTCTTT
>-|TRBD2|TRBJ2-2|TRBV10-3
CAISETSGDGGELFF
TGTGCCATCAGCGAAACTAGCGGTGATGGCGGGGAGCTGTTTTTT
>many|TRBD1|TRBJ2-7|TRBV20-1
CSANRGQGYEQYF
TGCAGTGCTAACCGGGGACAGGGCTACGAGCAGTACTTC
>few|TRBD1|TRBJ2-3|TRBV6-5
CASSYQQGAVTDTQYF
TGTGCCAGCAGTTACCAACAGGGGGCCGTGACAGATACGCAGTATTTT
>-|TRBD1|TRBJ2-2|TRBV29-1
CSPGTGGSGELFF
TGCAGCCCAGGGACAGGGGGCAGCGGGGAGCTGTTTTTT
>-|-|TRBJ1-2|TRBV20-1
CSATPPGSGYTF
TGCAGTGCCACACCGCCGGGCTCTGGCTACACCTTC
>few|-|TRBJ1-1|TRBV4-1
CASSHPGKGTEAFF
TGCGCCAGCAGCCATCCAGGGAAGGGCACTGAAGCTTTCTTT
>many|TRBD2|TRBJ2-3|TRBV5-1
CASSLGLAASTDTQYF
TGCGCCAGCAGCCTGGGACTAGCGGCGAGCACAGATACGCAGTATTTT
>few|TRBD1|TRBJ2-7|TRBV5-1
CASSLGGTGFYEQYF
TGCGCCAGCAGCTTGGGAGGGACAGGGTTCTACGAGCAGTACTTC
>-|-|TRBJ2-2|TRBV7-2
CASSLPRDSGNTGELFF
TGTGCCAGCAGCCTACCTCGGGACTCCGGGAACACCGGGGAGCTGTTTTTT
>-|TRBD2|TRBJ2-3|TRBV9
CASSVGGGADTQYF
TGTGCCAGCAGCGTCGGCGGGGGGGCAGATACGCAGTATTTT
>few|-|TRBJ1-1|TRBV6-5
CASSYSVVGVNTEAFF
TGTGCCAGCAGTTACTCGGTTGTTGGGGTGAACACTGAAGCTTTCTTT
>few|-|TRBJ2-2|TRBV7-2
CASSDQKGYGELFF
TGTGCCAGCAGCGATCAGAAGGGTTACGGGGAGCTGTTTTTT
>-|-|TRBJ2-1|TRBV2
CASSDISYNEQFF
TGTGCCAGCAGTGACATCTCCTACAATGAGCAGTTCTTC
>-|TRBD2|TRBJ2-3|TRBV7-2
CASKHRGGNTDTQYF
TGTGCCAGCAAGCATCGGGGGGGCAACACAGATACGCAGTATTTT
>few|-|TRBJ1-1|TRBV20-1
CSARDFRNTEAFF
TGCAGTGCTAGAGATTTCAGGAACACTGAAGCTTTCTTT
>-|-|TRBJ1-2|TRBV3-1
CASSPLGNYGYTF
TGTGCCAGCAGCCCGCTCGGTAACTATGGCTACACCTTC
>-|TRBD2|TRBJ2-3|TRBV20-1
CSAASTLYSSGRTDTQYF
TGCAGTGCTGCCAGCACCCTATATTCTAGCGGGCGCACAGATACGCAGTATTTT
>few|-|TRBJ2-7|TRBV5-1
CASSPDTYVTYEQYF
TGCGCCAGCAGCCCGGACACTTATGTGACCTACGAGCAGTACTTC
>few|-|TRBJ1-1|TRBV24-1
CATREGRDTEAFF
TGTGCCACTAGGGAGGGTCGCGACACTGAAGCTTTCTTT
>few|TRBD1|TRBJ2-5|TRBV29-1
CSAPGTDQETQYF
TGCAGCGCCCCAGGGACAGATCAAGAGACCCAGTACTTC